Listed below are T cell receptor beta chains from one sample, sequenced in a study of tumor and adjacent non-tumor tissue in lung cancer. Each CDR3 protein gets one entry after TCRdb re-called the multiplex PCR reads with MiXCR. The sample contains 98,000 or so distinct CDR3 sequences, less than 85% of which appear only once. Sequencing used distant non-tumor lung tissue. Receptor source: a man aged 60 to 69 with small cell lung cancer. Each CDR3 is given with its conserved first and last residue. The order of the fields is J gene, V gene, clone size, D gene, CDR3 protein. A D gene is named only where the DNA matches it firmly. Clone sizes are given selectively: once, few, many, or a class where the clone is expanded.

>TRBJ2-7|TRBV29-1|-|-
CSVLISDEQYF
>TRBJ2-7|TRBV6-5|-|-
CASIRGTSYEQYF
>TRBJ2-7|TRBV11-3|-|TRBD2
CVGSSPERGGLYEQYF
>TRBJ2-2|TRBV11-1|-|-
CASSPRWDGKLFF
>TRBJ2-5|TRBV10-3|-|TRBD2
CAISAKAGVTEETQYF
>TRBJ1-1|TRBV7-8|many|-
CASSRDRSGEAFF
>-|TRBV4-2|-|-
CASSPRDDGNQPQYF
>TRBJ2-1|TRBV5-4|once|-
CASNLVGLEGPGPKFF
>TRBJ2-3|TRBV10-3|-|-
CAIIRTNSTDTQYF
>TRBJ2-5|TRBV11-3|-|-
CASSRGPQETQCF
>TRBJ2-1|TRBV11-2|-|-
CAGSLGAEGLKIF
>TRBJ2-2|TRBV4-2|-|-
CAISQDLRVNTGGLFF
>TRBJ2-1|TRBV4-1|-|-
CASSQPRARGSYSEQFF
>TRBJ2-1|TRBV11-2|-|-
CASGLETAQSSYNEHFF
>TRBJ2-5|TRBV7-8|-|-
CASCFDRHETQYF
>TRBJ2-3|TRBV4-1|-|TRBD1
CAGSQDGTALSTDTQYF
>TRBJ1-5|TRBV6-6|-|-
CASSPAGSNQFQHF
>TRBJ2-1|TRBV4-2|-|TRBD2
CASTQGNTSGRSEQFF
>TRBJ1-2|TRBV28|many|-
CASSRTNGYTF
>TRBJ1-2|TRBV29-1|-|-
CSARGSNYGYIF
>TRBJ2-2|TRBV29-1|-|TRBD1
CNVRQGTGELFF
>TRBJ1-2|TRBV5-6|-|TRBD1
CVSSSNDADRAERGYTF
>TRBJ2-6|TRBV4-1|-|TRBD1
CANNLRGGGLGSGANVLTF
>TRBJ1-1|TRBV20-1|once|-
CSARQPGAMNTEVFF
>TRBJ2-2|TRBV11-3|-|TRBD2
CASSLAAGVLTGELFF
>TRBJ1-1|TRBV6-6|many|TRBD1
CASSGQVTPGAFF